This TCR beta chain was obtained from a study of OX40 agonist ivuxolimab in advanced cancers. V was clipped by 4 bases and J by 10 bases; unmatched bases: 9. This CDR3 contains 14 residues. The germline gives CDR1 WNHNN, CDR2 SYGVQD (reference sequence). Sequencing used immunoSEQ multiplex PCR; TCRdb keeps in-frame clones, though not all of them. This sample has around 50,000 clones, with 75% to 85% found just once. The gene calls are TRBV10-1 and TRBJ2-3, with TRBD2 matching 9 bases. The sequence was collected from an adult with an advanced solid tumor such as melanoma, head and neck, liver or kidney cancer. This sample comprised CD4+ or CD8+ T cells sorted from blood, obtained in a trial of the OX40 agonist ivuxolimab. In DNA form, the CDR3 reads TGCGCCAGCAGTGCTGGACTAGCGCCTGATGCGCAGTATTTT. This sequence encodes CASSAGLAPDAQYF.